The present TCR beta chain was sequenced within a study of response to subunit inactivated influenza vaccine. The V end lost 2 bases, the J end lost 13 bases, and 14 bases lay between the germline ends. The CDR3 runs 12 residues. Germline V CDR1 and CDR2: MNHEY, SVGAGI. TCRdb ran MiXCR on the RT-PCR reads and lists one entry per CDR3 protein. The sample carries roughly 500,000 distinct CDR3 sequences, around 21% recorded once. A further study also used this sample, focusing on T cells expressing NK-cell markers. Per that paper: For TCR beta, cDNA was produced by 5'RACE template switching with UMIs.

The material was CD4+ T cells sorted from PBMCs, obtained less than 13 days after vaccination. The receptor's source is a man aged 50 or older who received an inactivated influenza vaccine. The V and J genes are TRBV6-5 and TRBJ1-2; D gene uncertain. The CDR3 loop reads CASSYDRVSLTF. CDR3 nucleotide sequence: TGTGCCAGCAGTTACGACCGGGTCTCCCTCACCTTC.